These T cell receptor beta chains were read from a single sample in a study of CD8+ T cells in alopecia areata. TCRdb keeps only in-frame clones here, not all; method: immunoSEQ multiplex PCR. The table shows more than 150,000 clones, with 50% to 60% occurring only once. Sequencing used CD4+ T cells sorted from blood, obtained at week 4, from a patient treated with tofacitinib. The receptors come from a human donor with alopecia areata. Both conserved end residues are trimmed from each CDR3. The D gene is left open where the match is weak.

>NA|TRBV9
ASSRAAKETQY
>NA|TRBV14
ASSQAHGAPQH
>TRBD2|TRBV27
ASRSSGAIAQETQY
>NA|TRBV6-6
ASTPEGIQETQY
>NA|TRBV7-3
ASSLTVTSSFDGYT
>NA|TRBV10-3
AISEPYNEQF
>NA|TRBV28
ASRAPTGSGANVLT
>TRBD1|TRBV29-1
SVEAGTGADDTQY
>NA|TRBV7-2
ASSPRPAQETQY
>TRBD1|TRBV5-1
ASSLEGASYEQY
>NA|TRBV25-1
ASSEGGLEKLF
>TRBD1|TRBV30
AWSAPGTGYEKLF
>NA|TRBV2
ATIGSEGQPQH
>TRBD1|TRBV5-6
ASSSWDSLSYEQY
>TRBD1|TRBV29-1
SVETGDEQY
>TRBD1|TRBV28
ASTETGGGIDEQF
>NA|TRBV29-1
SVTTGMNTEAF
>TRBD1|TRBV15
ATSRVQTGTGDNSPLH
>NA|TRBV5-4
ASSLGDRLYNEQF
>NA|TRBV19
ASSRSTGETQY
>NA|TRBV27
ASSQTGLSYGYT
>NA|TRBV30
AWNRLRERAEKLF
>NA|TRBV7-2
ASSFTRRGYGNEQF
>TRBD2|TRBV29-1
SVSSGGAYEQF
>TRBD1|TRBV29-1
SALDRTNTEAF
>NA|TRBV2
ASSMRVTPRGTQY
>TRBD2|TRBV2
ASSGGLAGYNEQF
>NA|TRBV5-4
ASSPGVGGTEAF
>NA|TRBV29-1
STALQADTQY
>NA|TRBV7-6
ASSFTENQPQH
>NA|TRBV5-5
ASTVSLQSRNQPQH
>NA|TRBV5-6
ASSRLQDVRILPPY
>NA|TRBV29-1
SSLGSLDTEAF
>TRBD2|TRBV5-1
ASSLDSGGYNEQF
>TRBD1|TRBV30
ACGSGQVNSPLH
>NA|TRBV18
ASSSPYEQY
>NA|TRBV30
AWSVSYEQY
>NA|TRBV5-8
ASSSRGDQPQH
>NA|TRBV10-3
AISEGVGDQPQH
>TRBD1|TRBV5-1
ASSFGQGGEQY
>TRBD1|TRBV6-5
ASSRDSSYNEQF
>NA|TRBV5-5
ASSLGLQQF
>TRBD2|TRBV10-3
AITTGLAWGNEQF
>TRBD1|TRBV7-9
ASSIGQGSSHEQY
>TRBD1|TRBV14
ASSQEYRGWQF
>NA|TRBV5-6
ASSFGYYGYT
>NA|TRBV4-1
ASSPIDRSYEQY
>NA|TRBV29-1
SANDRMYEQY
>NA|TRBV6-5
ASGGINYGYT
>NA|TRBV5-1
ASSPSFEGTQY
>TRBD1|TRBV7-2
ASSSIGQGRNSPLH
>NA|TRBV4-1
ASSQYLGENTEAF
>NA|TRBV7-6
ASSLSDSSYEQY
>NA|TRBV7-2
ASSLTRSTFVEQY
>NA|TRBV19
ASSAGGQETQY
>NA|TRBV30
AWSASRPYEQY
>NA|TRBV13
ASSLAGVQETQY
>NA|TRBV2
ASSGDSGDGYT
>NA|TRBV7-9
ASQSQPPPYEQY